What follows is one T cell receptor beta chain and its context. These data belong to a study of blood T cell repertoires in COVID-19. Study summary: From T cells, B-cell-depleted T cells, or PBMCs came the material, which was cDNA or gDNA.

Original handling: Reference gene primer amplification gave estimated nucleated cell counts. The assay was immunoSEQ multiplex PCR, and TCRdb's table has in-frame clones only and misses some. The V and J calls and clone size are taken from that table; D and trimming were inferred from the DNA. In the table there are about 350,000 clones, around nine tenths of which are singletons. Those enrolled in Seattle joined during active infection and were followed longitudinally afterward. Germline V lookup: CDR1 LGHNA, CDR2 YSLEER. The CDR3 length is 15 residues. V was trimmed by 0 bases and J by 11 bases, leaving 17 bases between them.

J is TRBJ1-5 and V is TRBV4-3, with unresolved D. The sequencing input was peripheral blood. This TCR derives from a woman aged 60-70 years with COVID-19, enrolled during active disease. CDR3 region: CASSQDRGELKAQHF. The CDR3 coding sequence is TGCGCCAGCAGCCAAGATCGGGGAGAACTCAAAGCCCAGCATTTT.